What follows is one T cell receptor beta chain and its context. These data come from a study of monozygotic twins with cystic fibrosis. TCRdb keeps only in-frame clones here, not all; method: immunoSEQ multiplex PCR. This table has roughly 28,000 clones, about 85% appearing once. V lost 9 bases and J lost 1, with 12 bases in between. The CDR3 is made up of 13 amino acids. Germline CDR1 reads LNHDA; CDR2 reads SQIVND (reference sequence). The receptor comes from a girl aged 2 to 9 with cystic fibrosis. The material sequenced was blood. The chain couples TRBV19 to TRBJ1-1; TRBD1 is a possible D gene (5 bases). CDR3 coding DNA: TGTGCCAGCGGGTTAGGGGCGAACACTGAAGCTTTCTTT. As protein: CASGLGANTEAFF.